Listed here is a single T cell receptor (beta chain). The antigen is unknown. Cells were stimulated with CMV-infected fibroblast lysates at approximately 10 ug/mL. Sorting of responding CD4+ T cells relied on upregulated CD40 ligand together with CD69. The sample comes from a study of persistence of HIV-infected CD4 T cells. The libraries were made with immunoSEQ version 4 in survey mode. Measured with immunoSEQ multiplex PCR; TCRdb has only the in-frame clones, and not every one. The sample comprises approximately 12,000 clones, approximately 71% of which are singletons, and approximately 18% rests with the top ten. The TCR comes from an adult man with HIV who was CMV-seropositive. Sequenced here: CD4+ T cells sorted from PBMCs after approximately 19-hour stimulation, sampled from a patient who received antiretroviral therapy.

For the CDR3, the DNA is TGTGCCAGCAGTTTGGAGACTCAGCCCCAGCATTTT. Its translation is CASSLETQPQHF. The rearrangement uses TRBV28 and TRBJ1-5; D gene unclear. This CDR3 is built from 12 residues. Germline V gene data show CDR1 as MDHEN and CDR2 as SYDVKM. The ends were cut back, 3 bases at V and 6 bases at J, with 6 bases in the middle. Full variable domain (remainder filled in from reference TRBV28 and TRBJ1-5): DVKVTQSSRYLVKRTGEKVFLECVQDMDHENMFWYRQDPGLGLRLIYFSYDVKMKEKGDIPEGYSVSREKKERFSLILESASTNQTSMYLCASSLETQPQHFGDGTRLSIL.